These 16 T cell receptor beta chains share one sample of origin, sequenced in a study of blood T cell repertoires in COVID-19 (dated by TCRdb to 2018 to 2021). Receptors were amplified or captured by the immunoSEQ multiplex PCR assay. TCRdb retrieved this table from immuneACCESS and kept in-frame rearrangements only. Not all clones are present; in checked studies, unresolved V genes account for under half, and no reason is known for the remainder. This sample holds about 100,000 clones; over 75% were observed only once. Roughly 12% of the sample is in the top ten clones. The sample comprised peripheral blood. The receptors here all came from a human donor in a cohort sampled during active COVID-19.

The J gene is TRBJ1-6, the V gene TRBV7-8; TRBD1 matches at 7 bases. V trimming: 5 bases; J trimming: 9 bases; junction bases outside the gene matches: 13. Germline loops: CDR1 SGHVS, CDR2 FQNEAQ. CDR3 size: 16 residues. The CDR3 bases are TGTGCCAGCAGCCAAGGGGGCGTCAGGTCGGGTTCACCCCTCCACTTT. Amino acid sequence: CASSQGGVRSGSPLHF.

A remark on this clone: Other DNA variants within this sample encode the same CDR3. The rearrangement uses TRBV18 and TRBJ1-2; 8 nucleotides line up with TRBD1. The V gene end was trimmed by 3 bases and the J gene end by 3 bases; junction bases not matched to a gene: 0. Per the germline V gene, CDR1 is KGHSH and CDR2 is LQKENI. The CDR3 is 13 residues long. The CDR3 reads CASSPDRDYGYTF. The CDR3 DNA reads TGTGCCAGCTCACCGGACAGGGACTATGGCTACACCTTC.

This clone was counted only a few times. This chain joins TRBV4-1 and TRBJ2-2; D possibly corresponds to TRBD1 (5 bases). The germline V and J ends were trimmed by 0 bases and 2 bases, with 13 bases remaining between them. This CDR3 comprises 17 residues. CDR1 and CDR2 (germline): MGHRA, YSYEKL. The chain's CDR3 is CASSQDRGSINTGELFF. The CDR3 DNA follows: TGCGCCAGCAGCCAAGATAGGGGCAGCATCAACACCGGGGAGCTGTTTTTT.

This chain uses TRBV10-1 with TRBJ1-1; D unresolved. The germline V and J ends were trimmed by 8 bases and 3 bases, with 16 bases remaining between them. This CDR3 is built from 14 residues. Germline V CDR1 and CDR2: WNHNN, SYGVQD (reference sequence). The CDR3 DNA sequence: TGCGCCAGCTCGGGGTCCCGAGGCGACACTGAAGCTTTCTTT. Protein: CASSGSRGDTEAFF.

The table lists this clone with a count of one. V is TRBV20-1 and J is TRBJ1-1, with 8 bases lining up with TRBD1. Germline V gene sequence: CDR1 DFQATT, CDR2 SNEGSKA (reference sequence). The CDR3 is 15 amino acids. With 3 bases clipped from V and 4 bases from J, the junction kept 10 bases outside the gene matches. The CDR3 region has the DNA TGCAGTGCTAGTCGTGACAGGGGCCCTCTCACTGAAGCTTTCTTT. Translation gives CSASRDRGPLTEAFF.

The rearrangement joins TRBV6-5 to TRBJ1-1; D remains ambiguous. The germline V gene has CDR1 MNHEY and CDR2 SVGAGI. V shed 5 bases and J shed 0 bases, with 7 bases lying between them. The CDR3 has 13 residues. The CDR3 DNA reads TGTGCCAGCAGTCCTAAGATGAACACTGAAGCTTTCTTT. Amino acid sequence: CASSPKMNTEAFF.

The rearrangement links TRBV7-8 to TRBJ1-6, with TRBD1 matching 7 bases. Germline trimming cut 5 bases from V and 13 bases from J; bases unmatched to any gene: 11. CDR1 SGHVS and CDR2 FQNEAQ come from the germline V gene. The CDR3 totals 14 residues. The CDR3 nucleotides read TGTGCCAGCAGCGCCGGACAGGAATACTGGCCCCTCCACTTT. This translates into CASSAGQEYWPLHF.

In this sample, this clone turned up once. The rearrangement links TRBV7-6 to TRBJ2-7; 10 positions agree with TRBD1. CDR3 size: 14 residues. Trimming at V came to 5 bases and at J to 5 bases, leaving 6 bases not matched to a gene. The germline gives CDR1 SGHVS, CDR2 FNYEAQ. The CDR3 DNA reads TGTGCCAGCAGCCTTCGACAGGGGGCCCACGAGCAGTACTTC. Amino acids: CASSLRQGAHEQYF.

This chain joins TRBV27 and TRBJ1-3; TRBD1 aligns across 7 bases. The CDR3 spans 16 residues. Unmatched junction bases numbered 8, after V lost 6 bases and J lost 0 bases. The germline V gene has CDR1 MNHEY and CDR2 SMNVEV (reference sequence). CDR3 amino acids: CASRSGQAFSGNTIYF. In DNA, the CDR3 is TGTGCCAGCAGGTCAGGACAGGCATTCTCTGGAAACACCATATATTTT.

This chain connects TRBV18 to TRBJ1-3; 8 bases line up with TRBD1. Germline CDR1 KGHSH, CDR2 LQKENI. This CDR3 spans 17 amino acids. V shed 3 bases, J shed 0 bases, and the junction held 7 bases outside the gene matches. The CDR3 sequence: CASSPDRASRSGNTIYF. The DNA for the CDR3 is TGTGCCAGCTCACCGGACAGGGCCAGTCGCTCTGGAAACACCATATATTTT.

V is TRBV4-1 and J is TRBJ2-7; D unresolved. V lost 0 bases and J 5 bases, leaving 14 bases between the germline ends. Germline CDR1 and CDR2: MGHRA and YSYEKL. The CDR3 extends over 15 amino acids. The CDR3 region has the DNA TGCGCCAGCAGCCAAGACCAGACTTCGCGAAACGAGCAGTACTTC. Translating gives CASSQDQTSRNEQYF.

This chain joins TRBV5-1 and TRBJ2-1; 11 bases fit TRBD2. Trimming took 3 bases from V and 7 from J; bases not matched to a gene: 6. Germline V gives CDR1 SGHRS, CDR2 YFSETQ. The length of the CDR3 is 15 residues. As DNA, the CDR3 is TGCGCCAGCAGCTGGGGACTAGCGGCTACAAATGAGCAGTTCTTC. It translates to CASSWGLAATNEQFF.

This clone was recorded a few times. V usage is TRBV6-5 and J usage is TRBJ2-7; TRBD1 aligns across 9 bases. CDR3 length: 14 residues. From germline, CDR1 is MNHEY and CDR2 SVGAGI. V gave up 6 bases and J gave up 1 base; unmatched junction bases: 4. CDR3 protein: CASRGQGRSYEQYF. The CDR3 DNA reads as TGTGCCAGCAGAGGACAGGGGCGATCCTACGAGCAGTACTTC.

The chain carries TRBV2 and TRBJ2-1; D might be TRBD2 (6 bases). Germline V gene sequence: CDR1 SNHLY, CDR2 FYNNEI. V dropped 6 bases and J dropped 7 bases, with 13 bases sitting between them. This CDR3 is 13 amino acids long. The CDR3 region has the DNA TGTGCCAGCAGCCTTAGACGGGGGAATGAGCAGTTCTTC. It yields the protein CASSLRRGNEQFF.

This CDR3 reads CASSLTDRGREKLFF. In DNA form, the CDR3 reads TGTGCCAGCAGTTTGACCGACAGGGGGCGGGAAAAACTGTTTTTT. The J gene is TRBJ1-4, the V gene TRBV28; 10 bases line up with TRBD1. The CDR3 is 15 amino acids. V was pared by 3 bases and J by 8 bases, with 6 bases of the junction left unmatched. CDR1 and CDR2 (germline): MDHEN, SYDVKM.

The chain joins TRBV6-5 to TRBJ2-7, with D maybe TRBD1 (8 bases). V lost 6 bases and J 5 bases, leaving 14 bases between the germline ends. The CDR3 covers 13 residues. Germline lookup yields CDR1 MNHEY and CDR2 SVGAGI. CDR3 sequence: CASRYRGGNEQYF. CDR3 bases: TGTGCCAGCAGGTACAGGGGGGGGAACGAGCAGTACTTC.